This record concerns one T cell receptor beta chain sequence. Between the trimmed V and J ends, which lost 4 bases and 0 bases, there was a span of 11 bases. The length of the CDR3 is 14 residues. Per germline, CDR1 SQVTM and CDR2 ANQGSEA. Participant-given clinical history determined each cohort assignment. These data are taken from a study of blood T cell repertoires in COVID-19. Data came from immunoSEQ multiplex PCR; TCRdb stores just in-frame clones and leaves some out. The repertoire holds 200,000 to 250,000 clones, with about nine tenths as singletons. The specimen sequenced was PBMCs or T cells enriched from blood (not recorded which). The rearrangement uses TRBV29-1 and TRBJ2-3, with D maybe TRBD2 (6 bases). This TCR came from a woman between 50 and 59 years old in a cohort exposed to, infected with or recovered from COVID-19 (not recorded which). The DNA of the CDR3 is TGCAGCGTTGGTAGACTAGGAAGCACAGATACGCAGTATTTT. Translating gives CSVGRLGSTDTQYF.